Listed here is a single T cell receptor beta chain. The data originate from a study of blood T cell repertoires in COVID-19. Germline values: CDR1 MDHEN, CDR2 SYDVKM. The CDR3 totals 14 residues. V trimming: 6 bases; J trimming: 9 bases; junction bases outside the gene matches: 8. Original data processing: Nucleated cell number was recorded as an estimate derived from reference gene primer amplification. The protocol was immunoSEQ multiplex PCR, while the TCRdb copy is restricted to in-frame clones and leaves out a portion. V, J and clone size are those of that table, while D and trimming were read from the DNA. The sample yields about 180,000 clones, just over 85% seen once.

Sequencing input: PBMCs or T cells enriched from blood (not recorded which). This sequence originates from a woman under 30 who had recovered from COVID-19. V and J are TRBV28 and TRBJ2-7; TRBD2 matches at 13 bases. The CDR3 region has the DNA TGTGCCAGCAGGTCGACTAGCGGGAGGAGGGTGCAGTACTTC. Residues: CASRSTSGRRVQYF.